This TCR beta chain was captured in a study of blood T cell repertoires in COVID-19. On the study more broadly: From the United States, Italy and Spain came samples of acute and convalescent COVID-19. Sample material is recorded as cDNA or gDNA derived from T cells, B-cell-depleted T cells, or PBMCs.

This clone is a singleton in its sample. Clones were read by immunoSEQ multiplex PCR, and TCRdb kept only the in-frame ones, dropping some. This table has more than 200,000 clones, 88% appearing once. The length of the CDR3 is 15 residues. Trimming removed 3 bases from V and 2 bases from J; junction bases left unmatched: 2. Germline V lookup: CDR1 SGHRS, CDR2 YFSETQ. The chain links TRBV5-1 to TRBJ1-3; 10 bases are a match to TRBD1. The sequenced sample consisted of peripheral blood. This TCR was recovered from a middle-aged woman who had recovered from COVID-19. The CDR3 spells CASSSGTGAGNTIYF. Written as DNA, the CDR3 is TGCGCCAGCAGCTCCGGGACAGGGGCTGGAAACACCATATATTTT.